This T cell receptor beta chain was retrieved from a study of blood T cell repertoires in COVID-19. The sample holds one count of this clone. V dropped 4 bases and J dropped 2; count of bases not matched to a gene: 6. This CDR3 is 15 amino acids long. Germline assignment: CDR1 MDHEN and CDR2 SYDVKM. Some clones are missing from TCRdb's copy, which holds only in-frame ones; the method was immunoSEQ multiplex PCR. The sample records 240,000 or so clones, roughly 89% being singletons. The sequenced material came from PBMCs or T cells enriched from blood (not recorded which). The V gene is TRBV28, the J gene TRBJ2-3; 7 bases line up with TRBD1. This sequence was found in a man between 35 and 55 years old who had recovered from COVID-19. CDR3 loop: CASSSPGQYTDTQYF. CDR3 DNA sequence: TGTGCCAGCAGTTCCCCGGGACAGTACACAGATACGCAGTATTTT.